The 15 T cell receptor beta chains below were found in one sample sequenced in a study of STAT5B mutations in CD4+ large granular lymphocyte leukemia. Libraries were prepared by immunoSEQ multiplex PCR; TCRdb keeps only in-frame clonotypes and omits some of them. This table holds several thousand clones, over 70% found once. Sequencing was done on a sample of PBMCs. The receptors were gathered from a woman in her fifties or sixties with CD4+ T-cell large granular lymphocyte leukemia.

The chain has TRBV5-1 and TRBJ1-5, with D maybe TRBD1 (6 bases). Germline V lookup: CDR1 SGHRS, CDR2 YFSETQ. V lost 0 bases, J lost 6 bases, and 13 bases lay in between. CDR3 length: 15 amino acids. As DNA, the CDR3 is TGCGCCAGCAGCTTGGATACAGGGACGGGTCAGCCCCAGCATTTT. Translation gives CASSLDTGTGQPQHF.

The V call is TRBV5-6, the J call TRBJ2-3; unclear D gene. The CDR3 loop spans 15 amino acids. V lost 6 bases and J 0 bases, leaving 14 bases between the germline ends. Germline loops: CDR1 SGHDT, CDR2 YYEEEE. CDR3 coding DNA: TGTGCCAGCACCCTGAGGCCTAAGAGCACAGATACGCAGTATTTT. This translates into CASTLRPKSTDTQYF.

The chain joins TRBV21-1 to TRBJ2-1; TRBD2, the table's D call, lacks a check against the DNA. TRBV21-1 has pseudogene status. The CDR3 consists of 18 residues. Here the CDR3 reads CASSKWGDGGSLYNEQFF. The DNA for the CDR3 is TGTGCCAGCAGCAAATGGGGGGATGGCGGGAGCCTCTACAATGAGCAGTTCTTC.

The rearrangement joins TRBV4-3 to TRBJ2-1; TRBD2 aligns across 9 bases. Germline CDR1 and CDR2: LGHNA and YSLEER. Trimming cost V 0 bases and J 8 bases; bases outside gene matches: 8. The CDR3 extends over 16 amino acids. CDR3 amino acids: CASSQDRSGGRDEQFF. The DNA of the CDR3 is TGCGCCAGCAGCCAAGATCGGAGCGGGGGGCGGGATGAGCAGTTCTTC.

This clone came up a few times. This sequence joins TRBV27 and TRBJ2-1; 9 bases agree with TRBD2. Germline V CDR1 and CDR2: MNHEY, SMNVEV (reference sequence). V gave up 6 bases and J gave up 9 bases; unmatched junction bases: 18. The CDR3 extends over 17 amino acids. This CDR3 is CASSLRPLAGIRVEQFF. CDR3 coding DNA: TGTGCCAGCAGCCTCCGACCCCTAGCGGGGATACGAGTTGAGCAGTTCTTC.

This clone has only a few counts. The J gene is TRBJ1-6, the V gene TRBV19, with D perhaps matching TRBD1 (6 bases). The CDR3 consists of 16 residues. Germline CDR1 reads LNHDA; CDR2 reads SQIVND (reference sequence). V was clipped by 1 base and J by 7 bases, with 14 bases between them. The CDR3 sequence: CASSIGLQGGNSPLHF. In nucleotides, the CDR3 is TGTGCCAGTAGTATAGGTCTACAGGGAGGGAATTCACCCCTCCACTTT.

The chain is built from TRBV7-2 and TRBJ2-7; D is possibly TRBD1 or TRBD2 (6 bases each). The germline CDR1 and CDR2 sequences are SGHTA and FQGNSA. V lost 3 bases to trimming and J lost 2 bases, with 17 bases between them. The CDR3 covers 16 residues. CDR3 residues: CASSFAGGEYPYEQYF. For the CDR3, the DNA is TGTGCCAGCAGCTTCGCCGGGGGCGAGTATCCCTACGAGCAGTACTTC.

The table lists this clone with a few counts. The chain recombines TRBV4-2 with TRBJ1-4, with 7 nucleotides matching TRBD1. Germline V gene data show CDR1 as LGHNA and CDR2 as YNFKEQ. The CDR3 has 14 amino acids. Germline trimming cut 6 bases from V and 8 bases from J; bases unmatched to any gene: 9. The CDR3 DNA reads TGTGCCAGCAGTCGGGAGGGGGCGAGGGAAAAACTGTTTTTT. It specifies CASSREGAREKLFF.

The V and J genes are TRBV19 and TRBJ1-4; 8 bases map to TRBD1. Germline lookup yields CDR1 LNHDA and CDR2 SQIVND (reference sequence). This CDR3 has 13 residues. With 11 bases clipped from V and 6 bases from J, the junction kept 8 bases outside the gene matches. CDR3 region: CAARGHGDEKLFF. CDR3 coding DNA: TGTGCCGCCAGGGGGCACGGAGATGAAAAACTGTTTTTT.

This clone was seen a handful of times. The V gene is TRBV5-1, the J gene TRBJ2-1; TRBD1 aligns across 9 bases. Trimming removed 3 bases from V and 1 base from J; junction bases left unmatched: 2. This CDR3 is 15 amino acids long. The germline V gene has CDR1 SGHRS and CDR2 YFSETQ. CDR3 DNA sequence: TGCGCCAGCAGCTGGGACAGGGAATCCTACAATGAGCAGTTCTTC. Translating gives CASSWDRESYNEQFF.

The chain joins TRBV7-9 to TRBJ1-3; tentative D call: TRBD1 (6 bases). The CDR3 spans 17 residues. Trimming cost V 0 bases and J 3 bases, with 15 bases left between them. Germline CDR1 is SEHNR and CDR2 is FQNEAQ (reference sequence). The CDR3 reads CASSLALGGANGNTIYF. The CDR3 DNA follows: TGTGCCAGCAGCTTAGCGCTGGGGGGGGCGAATGGAAACACCATATATTTT.

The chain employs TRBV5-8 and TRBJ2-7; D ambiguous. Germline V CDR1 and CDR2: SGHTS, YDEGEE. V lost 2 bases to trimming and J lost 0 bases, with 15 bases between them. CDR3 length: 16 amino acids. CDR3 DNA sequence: TGTGCCAGCAGCTTATTCTCCCGGGCCTACTCCTACGAGCAGTACTTC. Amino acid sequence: CASSLFSRAYSYEQYF.

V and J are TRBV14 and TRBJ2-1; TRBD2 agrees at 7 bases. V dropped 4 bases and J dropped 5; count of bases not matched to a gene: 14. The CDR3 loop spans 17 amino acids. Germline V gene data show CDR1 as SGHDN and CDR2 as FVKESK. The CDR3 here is CASSRSRGGTRNNEQFF. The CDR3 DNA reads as TGTGCCAGCAGCCGAAGCCGGGGAGGGACTCGGAACAATGAGCAGTTCTTC.

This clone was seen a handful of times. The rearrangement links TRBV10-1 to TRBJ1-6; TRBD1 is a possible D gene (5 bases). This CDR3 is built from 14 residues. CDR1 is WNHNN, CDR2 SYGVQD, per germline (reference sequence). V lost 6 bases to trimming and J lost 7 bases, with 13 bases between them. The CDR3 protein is CASRGGTENSPLHF. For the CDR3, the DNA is TGCGCCAGCAGGGGGGGTACAGAGAATTCACCCCTCCACTTT.

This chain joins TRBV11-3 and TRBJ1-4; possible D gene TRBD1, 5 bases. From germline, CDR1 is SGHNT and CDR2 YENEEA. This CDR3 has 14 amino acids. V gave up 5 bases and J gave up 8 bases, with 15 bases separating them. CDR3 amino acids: CASSPGGGSEKLFF. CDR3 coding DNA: TGTGCCAGCAGCCCCGGGGGGGGAAGCGAAAAACTGTTTTTT.